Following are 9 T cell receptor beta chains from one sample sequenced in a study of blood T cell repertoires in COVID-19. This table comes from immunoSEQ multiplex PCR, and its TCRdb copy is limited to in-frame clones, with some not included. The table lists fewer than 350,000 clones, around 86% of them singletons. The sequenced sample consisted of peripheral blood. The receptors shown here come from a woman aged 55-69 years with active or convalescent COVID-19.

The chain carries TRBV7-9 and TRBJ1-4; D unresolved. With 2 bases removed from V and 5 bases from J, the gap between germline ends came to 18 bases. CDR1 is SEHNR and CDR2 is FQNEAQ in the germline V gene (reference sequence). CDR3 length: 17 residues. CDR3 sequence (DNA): TGTGCCAGCAGCTTAATCCCCACGGGAGGAGGGAATGAAAAACTGTTTTTT. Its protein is CASSLIPTGGGNEKLFF.

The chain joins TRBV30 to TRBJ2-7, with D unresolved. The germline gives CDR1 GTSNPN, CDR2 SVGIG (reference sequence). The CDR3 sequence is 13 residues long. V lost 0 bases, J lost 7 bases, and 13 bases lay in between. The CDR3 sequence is CAWSVNRVSEQYF. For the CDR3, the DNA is TGTGCCTGGAGTGTAAATAGAGTGAGTGAGCAGTACTTC. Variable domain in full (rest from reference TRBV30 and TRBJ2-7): SQTIHQWPATLVQPVGSPLSLECTVEGTSNPNLYWYRQAAGRGLQLLFYSVGIGQISSEVPQNLSASRPQDRQFILSSKKLLLSDSGFYLCAWSVNRVSEQYFGPGTRLTVT.

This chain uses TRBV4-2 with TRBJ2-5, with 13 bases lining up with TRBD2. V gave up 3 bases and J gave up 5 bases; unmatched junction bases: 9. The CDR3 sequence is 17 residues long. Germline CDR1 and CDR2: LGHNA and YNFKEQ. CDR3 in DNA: TGTGCCAGCAGCCAGCGACTAGCGGGGGGCTCCCCGGAGACCCAGTACTTC. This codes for CASSQRLAGGSPETQYF.

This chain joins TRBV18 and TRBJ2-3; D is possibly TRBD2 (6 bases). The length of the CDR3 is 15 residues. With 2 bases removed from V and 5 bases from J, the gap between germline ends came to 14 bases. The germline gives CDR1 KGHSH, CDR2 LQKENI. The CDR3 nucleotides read TGTGCCAGCTCACCAACGGGCGGGGACGTAGATACGCAGTATTTT. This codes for CASSPTGGDVDTQYF.

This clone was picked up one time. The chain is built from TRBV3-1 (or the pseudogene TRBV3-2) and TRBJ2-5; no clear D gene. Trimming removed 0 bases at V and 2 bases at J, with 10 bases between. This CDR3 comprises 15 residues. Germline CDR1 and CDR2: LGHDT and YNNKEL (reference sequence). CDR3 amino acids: CASSQDSARQETQYF. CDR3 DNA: TGTGCCAGCAGCCAAGACTCGGCCAGGCAAGAGACCCAGTACTTC.

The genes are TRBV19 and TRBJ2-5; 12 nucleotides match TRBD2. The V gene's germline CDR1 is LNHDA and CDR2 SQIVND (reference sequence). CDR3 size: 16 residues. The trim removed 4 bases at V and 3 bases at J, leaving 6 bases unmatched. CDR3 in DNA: TGTGCCAGTAGTAAACACCGACTAGCGGGGGAAGAGACCCAGTACTTC. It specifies CASSKHRLAGEETQYF.

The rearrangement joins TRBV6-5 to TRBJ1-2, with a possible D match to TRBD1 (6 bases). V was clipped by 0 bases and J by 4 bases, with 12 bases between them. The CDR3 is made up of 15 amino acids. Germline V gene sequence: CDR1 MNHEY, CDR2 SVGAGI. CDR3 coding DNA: TGTGCCAGCAGTTACTCGACTCACAGGGCCTATGGCTACACCTTC. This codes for CASSYSTHRAYGYTF.

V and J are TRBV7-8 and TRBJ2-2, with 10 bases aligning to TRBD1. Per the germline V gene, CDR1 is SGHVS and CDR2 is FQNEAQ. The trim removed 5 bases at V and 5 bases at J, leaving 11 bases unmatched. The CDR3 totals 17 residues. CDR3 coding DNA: TGTGCCAGCAGCCCATCTAGCTCGGGACAGGGGACCGGGGAGCTGTTTTTT. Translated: CASSPSSSGQGTGELFF.

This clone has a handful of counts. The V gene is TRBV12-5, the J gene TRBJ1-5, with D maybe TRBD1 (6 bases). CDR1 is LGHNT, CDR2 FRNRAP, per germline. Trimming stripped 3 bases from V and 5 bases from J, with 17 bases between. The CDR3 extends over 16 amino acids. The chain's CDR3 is CASGFIGGGPDQPQHF. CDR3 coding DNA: TGTGCTAGTGGTTTCATAGGGGGGGGACCGGATCAGCCCCAGCATTTT.